This TCR beta chain is drawn from a study of blood T cell repertoires in COVID-19. Study at large: COVID-19 samples from acute and convalescent phases originated in the United States, Italy and Spain.

This CDR3 has 10 amino acids. Germline V lookup: CDR1 SNHLY, CDR2 FYNNEI. Trimming cost V 8 bases and J 7 bases, with 8 bases left between them. Measured with immunoSEQ multiplex PCR; TCRdb has only the in-frame clones, and not every one. The sample records over 150,000 clones, approximately 84% being singletons. The chain employs TRBV2 and TRBJ1-1; D call uncertain. The clonotype originates from a man aged 35-49 years who had recovered from COVID-19. The specimen sequenced was PBMCs or T cells enriched from blood (not recorded which). The CDR3 region is CASLGFEAFF. The CDR3 DNA follows: TGTGCCAGCCTAGGTTTTGAAGCTTTCTTT.